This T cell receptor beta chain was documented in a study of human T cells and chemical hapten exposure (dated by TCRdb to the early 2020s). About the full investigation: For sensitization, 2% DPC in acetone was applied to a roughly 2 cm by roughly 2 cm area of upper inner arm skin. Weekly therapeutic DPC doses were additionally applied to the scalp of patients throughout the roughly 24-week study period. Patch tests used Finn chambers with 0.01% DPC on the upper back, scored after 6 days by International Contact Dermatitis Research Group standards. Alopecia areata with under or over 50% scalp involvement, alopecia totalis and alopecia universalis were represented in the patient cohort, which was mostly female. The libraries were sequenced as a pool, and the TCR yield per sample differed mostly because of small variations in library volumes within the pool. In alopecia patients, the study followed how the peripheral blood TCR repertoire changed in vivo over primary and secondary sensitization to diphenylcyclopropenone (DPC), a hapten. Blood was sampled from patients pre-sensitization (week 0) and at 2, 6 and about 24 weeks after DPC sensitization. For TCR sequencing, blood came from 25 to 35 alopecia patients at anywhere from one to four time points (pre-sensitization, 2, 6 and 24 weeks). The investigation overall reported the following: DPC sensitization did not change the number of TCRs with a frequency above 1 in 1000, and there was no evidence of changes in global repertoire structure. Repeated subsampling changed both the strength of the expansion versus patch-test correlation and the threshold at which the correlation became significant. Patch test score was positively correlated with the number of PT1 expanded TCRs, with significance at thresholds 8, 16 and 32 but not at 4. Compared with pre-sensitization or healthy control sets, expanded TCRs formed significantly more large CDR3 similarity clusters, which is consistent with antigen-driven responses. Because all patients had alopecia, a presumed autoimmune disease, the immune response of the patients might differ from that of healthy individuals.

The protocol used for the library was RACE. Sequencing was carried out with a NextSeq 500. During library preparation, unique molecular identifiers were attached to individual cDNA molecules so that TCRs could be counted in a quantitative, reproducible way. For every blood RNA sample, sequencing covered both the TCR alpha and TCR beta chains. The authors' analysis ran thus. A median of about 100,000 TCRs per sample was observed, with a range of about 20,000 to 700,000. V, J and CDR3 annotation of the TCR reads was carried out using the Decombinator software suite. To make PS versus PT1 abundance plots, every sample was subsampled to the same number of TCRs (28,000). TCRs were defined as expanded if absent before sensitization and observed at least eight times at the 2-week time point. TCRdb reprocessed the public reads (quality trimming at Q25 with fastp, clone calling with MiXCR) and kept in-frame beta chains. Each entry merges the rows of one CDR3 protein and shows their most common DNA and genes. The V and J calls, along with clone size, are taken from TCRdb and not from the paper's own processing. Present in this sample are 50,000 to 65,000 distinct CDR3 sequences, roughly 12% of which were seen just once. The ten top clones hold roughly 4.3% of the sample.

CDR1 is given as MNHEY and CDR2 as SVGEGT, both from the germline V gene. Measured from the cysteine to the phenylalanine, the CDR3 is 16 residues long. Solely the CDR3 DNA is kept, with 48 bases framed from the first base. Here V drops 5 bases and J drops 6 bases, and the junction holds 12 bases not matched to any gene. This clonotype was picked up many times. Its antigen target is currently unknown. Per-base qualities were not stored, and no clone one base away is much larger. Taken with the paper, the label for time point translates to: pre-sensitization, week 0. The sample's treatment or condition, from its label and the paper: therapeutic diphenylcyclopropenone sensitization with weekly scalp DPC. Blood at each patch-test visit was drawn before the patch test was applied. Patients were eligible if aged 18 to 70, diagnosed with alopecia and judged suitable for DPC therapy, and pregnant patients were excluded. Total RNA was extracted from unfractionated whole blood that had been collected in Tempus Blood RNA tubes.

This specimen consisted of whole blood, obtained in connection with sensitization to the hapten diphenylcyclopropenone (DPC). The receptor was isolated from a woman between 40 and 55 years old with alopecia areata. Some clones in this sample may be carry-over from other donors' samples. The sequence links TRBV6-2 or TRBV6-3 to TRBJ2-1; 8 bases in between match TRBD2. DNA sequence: TGTGCCAGCAGTCCCCAGGGGCGGGGGGCCCTCAATGAGCAGTTCTTC. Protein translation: CASSPQGRGALNEQFF.